The entry below gives a single T cell receptor (beta chain) sequence along with its context. Its antigen is not identified. These data originate in a study of cytomegalovirus exposure and HLA in healthy donors. The study's findings and limits: Sequencing likely generated an artifact that appeared as a cluster of highly shared sequence variants. Analysis was performed later, and it showed HLA-associated TCR beta chains to be more clonally expanded than equally common others.

V lost 0 bases to trimming and J lost 7 bases, with 13 bases between them. Germline lookup yields CDR1 SGHTS and CDR2 YDEGEE. This CDR3 contains 14 residues. With 60 Vbeta and 13 Jbeta primers, the PCR was carried out. Sequencing used immunoSEQ multiplex PCR; TCRdb keeps in-frame clones, though not all of them. The top ten hold 2% to 2.5% of the sample, which has 95,000 to 150,000 clones, around 86% seen once. Material for sequencing was PBMCs. This clonotype was obtained from a man aged 25 to 45 in good health and CMV-seronegative. The chain uses TRBV5-8 and TRBJ1-2; D possibly corresponds to TRBD1 (5 bases). The CDR3 is CASSLVRQGGGYTF. DNA for the CDR3: TGTGCCAGCAGCTTGGTTCGCCAGGGCGGTGGCTACACCTTC.